The source of this T cell receptor (beta chain) is a study of cytomegalovirus exposure and HLA in healthy donors. The CDR3 is 13 amino acids. The germline CDR1 and CDR2 sequences are SGHDN and FVKESK. V lost 1 base and J 4 bases, leaving 5 bases between the germline ends. It was with 60 Vbeta and 13 Jbeta primers that the PCR ran. Sequencing used immunoSEQ multiplex PCR; TCRdb keeps in-frame clones, though not all of them. The sample consists of about 170,000 clones, around three quarters of them appearing once. There are a few counts of this clone. The V and J genes are TRBV14 and TRBJ2-1; D is unresolved. This clonotype originated in a woman between 45 and 60 years old in good health and CMV-seronegative. The sequenced material came from PBMCs. In nucleotides, the CDR3 is TGTGCCAGCAGCCAAGTCCTTTACAATGAGCAGTTCTTC. Amino acids: CASSQVLYNEQFF.